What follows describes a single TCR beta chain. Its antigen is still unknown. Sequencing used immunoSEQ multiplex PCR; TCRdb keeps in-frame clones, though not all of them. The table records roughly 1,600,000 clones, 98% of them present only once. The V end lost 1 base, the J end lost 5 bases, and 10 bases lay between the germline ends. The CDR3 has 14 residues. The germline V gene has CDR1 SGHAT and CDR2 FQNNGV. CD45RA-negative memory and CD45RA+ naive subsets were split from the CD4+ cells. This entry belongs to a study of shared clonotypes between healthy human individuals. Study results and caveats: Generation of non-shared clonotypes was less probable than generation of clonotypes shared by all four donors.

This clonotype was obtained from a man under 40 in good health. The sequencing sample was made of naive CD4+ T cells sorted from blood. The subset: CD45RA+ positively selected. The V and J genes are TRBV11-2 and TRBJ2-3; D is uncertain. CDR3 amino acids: CASSLGQNRDTQYF. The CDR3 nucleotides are TGTGCCAGCAGCTTAGGACAAAACAGAGATACGCAGTATTTT. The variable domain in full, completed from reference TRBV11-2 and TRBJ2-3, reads EAGVAQSPRYKIIEKRQSVAFWCNPISGHATLYWYQQILGQGPKLLIQFQNNGVVDDSQLPKDRFSAERLKGVDSTLKIQPAKLEDSAVYLCASSLGQNRDTQYFGPGTRLTVL.